The sequence of this TCR beta chain was determined in a study of T-cell reconstitution after alpha-beta-depleted transplantation in children. The library targeted TCRbeta and was prepared with unique molecular identifiers. From the PCR reads, TCRdb called clonotypes with MiXCR, one entry per CDR3 protein. In the table there are approximately 640,000 distinct CDR3 sequences, approximately 17% of which are singletons. Trimming removed 3 bases from V and 0 bases from J; junction bases left unmatched: 5. Germline-derived CDR1 and CDR2 are DFQATT and SNEGSKA (reference sequence). CDR3 length equals 15 residues. This clonotype was detected many times.

The source of this sequence is a human donor who donated a stem cell graft to a child with acute myeloid leukemia. V and J are TRBV20-1 and TRBJ2-3, with 8 bases matching TRBD2. The sample here was PBMCs from the stem cell graft donor, taken from the stem cell graft. Here the CDR3 reads CSASIGGDSTDTQYF. In nucleotides, the CDR3 is TGCAGTGCTAGCATCGGGGGGGACAGCACAGATACGCAGTATTTT.